This T cell receptor (beta chain) was obtained from a study of regulatory T cells in long-lasting Graves disease. In this sample, this clonotype turned up many times. This sample's time point: persistent/refractory GD, antithyroid drugs over 5 years with positive TRAb. After RNA was extracted from PBMCs, the TCR library was made from it. The TCR beta library used iRepertoire HTBI primers with Arm-PCR amplification of CDR3. Using its own MiXCR run on the multiplex PCR reads, TCRdb lists one record per CDR3 protein. The sample includes more than 300,000 distinct CDR3 sequences, roughly 24% of them seen just once. Germline CDR1 is SNHLY and CDR2 is FYNNEI. Trimming took 8 bases from V and 9 from J; bases not matched to a gene: 16. The CDR3 spans 14 residues.

The chain is built from TRBV2 and TRBJ2-7, with TRBD1 matching over 7 bases. The sequenced sample was peripheral blood mononuclear cells (PBMCs), obtained when the disease was refractory, from a patient treated with antithyroid drugs. The source is a woman aged 40 to 49 with Graves disease. CDR3: CASSSTGNLRVQYF. For the CDR3, the DNA is TGTGCCAGCTCTTCGACAGGGAACCTACGAGTGCAGTACTTC.